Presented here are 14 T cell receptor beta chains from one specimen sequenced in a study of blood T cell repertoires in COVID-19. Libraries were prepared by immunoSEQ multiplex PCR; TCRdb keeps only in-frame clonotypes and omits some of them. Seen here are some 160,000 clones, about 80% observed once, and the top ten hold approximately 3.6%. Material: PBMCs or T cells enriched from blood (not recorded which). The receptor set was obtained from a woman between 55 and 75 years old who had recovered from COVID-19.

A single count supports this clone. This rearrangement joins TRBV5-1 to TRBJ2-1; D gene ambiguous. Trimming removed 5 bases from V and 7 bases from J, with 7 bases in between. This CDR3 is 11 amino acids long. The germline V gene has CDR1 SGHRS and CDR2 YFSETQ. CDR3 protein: CASRVANEQFF. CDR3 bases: TGCGCCAGCAGAGTCGCGAATGAGCAGTTCTTC.

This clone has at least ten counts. The CDR3 nucleotides read TGTGCCAGCAGCCCATGGGACAGCTACGAGCAGTACTTC. This encodes CASSPWDSYEQYF. This sequence joins TRBV5-6 and TRBJ2-7; 7 nucleotides align to TRBD1. CDR1 and CDR2 (germline): SGHDT, YYEEEE. The CDR3 sequence is 13 residues long. V lost 4 bases and J lost 3; bases outside the gene matches: 4. The full variable domain, with the rest looked up from reference TRBV5-6 and TRBJ2-7, is DAGVTQSPTHLIKTRGQQVTLRCSPKSGHDTVSWYQQALGQGPQFIFQYYEEEERQRGNFPDRFSGHQFPNYSSELNVNALLLGDSALYLCASSPWDSYEQYFGPGTRLTVT.

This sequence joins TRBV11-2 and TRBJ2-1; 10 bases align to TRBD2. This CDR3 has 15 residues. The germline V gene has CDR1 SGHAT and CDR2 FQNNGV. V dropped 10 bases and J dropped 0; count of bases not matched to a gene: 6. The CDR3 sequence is CAISGGPSSYNEQFF. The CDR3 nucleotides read TGTGCCATTAGCGGGGGGCCTAGCTCCTACAATGAGCAGTTCTTC. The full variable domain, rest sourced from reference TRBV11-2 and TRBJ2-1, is EAGVAQSPRYKIIEKRQSVAFWCNPISGHATLYWYQQILGQGPKLLIQFQNNGVVDDSQLPKDRFSAERLKGVDSTLKIQPAKLEDSAVYLCAISGGPSSYNEQFFGPGTRLTVL.

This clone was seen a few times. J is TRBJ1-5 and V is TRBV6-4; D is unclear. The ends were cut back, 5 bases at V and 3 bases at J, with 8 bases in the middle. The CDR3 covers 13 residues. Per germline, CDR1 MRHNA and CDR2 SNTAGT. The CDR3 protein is CASSIQANQPQHF. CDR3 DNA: TGTGCCAGCAGTATCCAGGCCAATCAGCCCCAGCATTTT.

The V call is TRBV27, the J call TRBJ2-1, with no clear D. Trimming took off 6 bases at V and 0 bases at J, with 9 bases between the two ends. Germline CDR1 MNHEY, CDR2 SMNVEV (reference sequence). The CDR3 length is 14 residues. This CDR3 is CASRILSSYNEQFF. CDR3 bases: TGTGCCAGCAGGATACTTAGCTCCTACAATGAGCAGTTCTTC.

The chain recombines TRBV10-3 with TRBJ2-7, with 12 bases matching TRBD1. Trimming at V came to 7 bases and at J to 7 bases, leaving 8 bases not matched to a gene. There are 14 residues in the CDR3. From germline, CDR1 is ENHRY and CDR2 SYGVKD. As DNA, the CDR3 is TGTGCCATCAAACCGGGACAGGGGGCGGGTGAGCAGTACTTC. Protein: CAIKPGQGAGEQYF.

In DNA, the CDR3 is TGTGCCAGCAGCTTAGGGGCTAGCGGGGGGGAGACCCAGTACTTC. It specifies CASSLGASGGETQYF. V and J are TRBV7-2 and TRBJ2-5; 11 nucleotides match TRBD2. V lost 1 base and J lost 5; bases outside the gene matches: 3. Looked up from germline, CDR1 is SGHTA and CDR2 is FQGNSA. The CDR3 is 15 residues long.

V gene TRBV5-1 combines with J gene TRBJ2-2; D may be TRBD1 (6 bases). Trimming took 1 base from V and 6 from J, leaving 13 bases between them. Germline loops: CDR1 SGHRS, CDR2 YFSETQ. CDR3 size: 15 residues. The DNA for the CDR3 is TGCGCCAGCAGCTTGTTACAGGGATCGGCCGGGGAGCTGTTTTTT. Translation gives CASSLLQGSAGELFF.

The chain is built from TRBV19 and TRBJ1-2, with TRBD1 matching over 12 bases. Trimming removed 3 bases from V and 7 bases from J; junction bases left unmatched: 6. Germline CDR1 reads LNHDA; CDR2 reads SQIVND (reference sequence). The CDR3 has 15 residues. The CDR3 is CASSIGTGGPGGYTF. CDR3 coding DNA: TGTGCCAGTAGTATTGGGACAGGGGGCCCGGGTGGCTACACCTTC.

CDR3 DNA sequence: TGTGCCAGCAGTGTAGAAGCAGGGGACTATGGCTACACCTTC. Translating it yields CASSVEAGDYGYTF. The chain is built from TRBV2 and TRBJ1-2; a possible D gene is TRBD1 (6 bases). This CDR3 has 14 residues. Looked up from germline, CDR1 is SNHLY and CDR2 is FYNNEI. The ends were cut back, 4 bases at V and 3 bases at J, with 12 bases in the middle.

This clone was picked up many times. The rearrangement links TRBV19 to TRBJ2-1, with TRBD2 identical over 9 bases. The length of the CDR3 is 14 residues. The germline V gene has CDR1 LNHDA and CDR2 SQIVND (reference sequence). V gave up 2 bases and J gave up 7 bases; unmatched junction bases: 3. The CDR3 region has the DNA TGTGCCAGTAGTATACTCGCGGGAGGGAATGAGCAGTTCTTC. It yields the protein CASSILAGGNEQFF. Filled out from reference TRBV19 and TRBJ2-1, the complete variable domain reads DGGITQSPKYLFRKEGQNVTLSCEQNLNHDAMYWYRQDPGQGLRLIYYSQIVNDFQKGDIAEGYSVSREKKESFPLTVTSAQKNPTAFYLCASSILAGGNEQFFGPGTRLTVL.

The CDR3 loop is CASSSKPRLAEYTGELFF. DNA of the CDR3: TGTGCCAGCAGCTCAAAACCCCGACTAGCGGAGTACACCGGGGAGCTGTTTTTT. The genes are TRBV7-3 and TRBJ2-2; 9 bases match TRBD2. The ends lost 4 bases at V and 3 bases at J; junction bases unmatched: 12. The CDR3 has 18 amino acids. From germline, CDR1 is SGHTA and CDR2 FQGTGA.

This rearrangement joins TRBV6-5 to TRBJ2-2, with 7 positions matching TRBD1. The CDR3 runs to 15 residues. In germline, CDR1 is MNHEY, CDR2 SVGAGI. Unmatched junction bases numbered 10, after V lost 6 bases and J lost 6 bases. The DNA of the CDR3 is TGTGCCAGCAGGGTAGAGAGGGGGCGAGCCGGGGAGCTGTTTTTT. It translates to CASRVERGRAGELFF.

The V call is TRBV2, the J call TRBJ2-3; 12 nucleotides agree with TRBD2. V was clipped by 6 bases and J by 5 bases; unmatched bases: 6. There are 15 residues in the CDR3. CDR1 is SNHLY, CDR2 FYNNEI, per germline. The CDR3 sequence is CASRLLAGGIDTQYF. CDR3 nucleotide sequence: TGTGCCAGCAGGTTACTAGCGGGGGGCATAGATACGCAGTATTTT.